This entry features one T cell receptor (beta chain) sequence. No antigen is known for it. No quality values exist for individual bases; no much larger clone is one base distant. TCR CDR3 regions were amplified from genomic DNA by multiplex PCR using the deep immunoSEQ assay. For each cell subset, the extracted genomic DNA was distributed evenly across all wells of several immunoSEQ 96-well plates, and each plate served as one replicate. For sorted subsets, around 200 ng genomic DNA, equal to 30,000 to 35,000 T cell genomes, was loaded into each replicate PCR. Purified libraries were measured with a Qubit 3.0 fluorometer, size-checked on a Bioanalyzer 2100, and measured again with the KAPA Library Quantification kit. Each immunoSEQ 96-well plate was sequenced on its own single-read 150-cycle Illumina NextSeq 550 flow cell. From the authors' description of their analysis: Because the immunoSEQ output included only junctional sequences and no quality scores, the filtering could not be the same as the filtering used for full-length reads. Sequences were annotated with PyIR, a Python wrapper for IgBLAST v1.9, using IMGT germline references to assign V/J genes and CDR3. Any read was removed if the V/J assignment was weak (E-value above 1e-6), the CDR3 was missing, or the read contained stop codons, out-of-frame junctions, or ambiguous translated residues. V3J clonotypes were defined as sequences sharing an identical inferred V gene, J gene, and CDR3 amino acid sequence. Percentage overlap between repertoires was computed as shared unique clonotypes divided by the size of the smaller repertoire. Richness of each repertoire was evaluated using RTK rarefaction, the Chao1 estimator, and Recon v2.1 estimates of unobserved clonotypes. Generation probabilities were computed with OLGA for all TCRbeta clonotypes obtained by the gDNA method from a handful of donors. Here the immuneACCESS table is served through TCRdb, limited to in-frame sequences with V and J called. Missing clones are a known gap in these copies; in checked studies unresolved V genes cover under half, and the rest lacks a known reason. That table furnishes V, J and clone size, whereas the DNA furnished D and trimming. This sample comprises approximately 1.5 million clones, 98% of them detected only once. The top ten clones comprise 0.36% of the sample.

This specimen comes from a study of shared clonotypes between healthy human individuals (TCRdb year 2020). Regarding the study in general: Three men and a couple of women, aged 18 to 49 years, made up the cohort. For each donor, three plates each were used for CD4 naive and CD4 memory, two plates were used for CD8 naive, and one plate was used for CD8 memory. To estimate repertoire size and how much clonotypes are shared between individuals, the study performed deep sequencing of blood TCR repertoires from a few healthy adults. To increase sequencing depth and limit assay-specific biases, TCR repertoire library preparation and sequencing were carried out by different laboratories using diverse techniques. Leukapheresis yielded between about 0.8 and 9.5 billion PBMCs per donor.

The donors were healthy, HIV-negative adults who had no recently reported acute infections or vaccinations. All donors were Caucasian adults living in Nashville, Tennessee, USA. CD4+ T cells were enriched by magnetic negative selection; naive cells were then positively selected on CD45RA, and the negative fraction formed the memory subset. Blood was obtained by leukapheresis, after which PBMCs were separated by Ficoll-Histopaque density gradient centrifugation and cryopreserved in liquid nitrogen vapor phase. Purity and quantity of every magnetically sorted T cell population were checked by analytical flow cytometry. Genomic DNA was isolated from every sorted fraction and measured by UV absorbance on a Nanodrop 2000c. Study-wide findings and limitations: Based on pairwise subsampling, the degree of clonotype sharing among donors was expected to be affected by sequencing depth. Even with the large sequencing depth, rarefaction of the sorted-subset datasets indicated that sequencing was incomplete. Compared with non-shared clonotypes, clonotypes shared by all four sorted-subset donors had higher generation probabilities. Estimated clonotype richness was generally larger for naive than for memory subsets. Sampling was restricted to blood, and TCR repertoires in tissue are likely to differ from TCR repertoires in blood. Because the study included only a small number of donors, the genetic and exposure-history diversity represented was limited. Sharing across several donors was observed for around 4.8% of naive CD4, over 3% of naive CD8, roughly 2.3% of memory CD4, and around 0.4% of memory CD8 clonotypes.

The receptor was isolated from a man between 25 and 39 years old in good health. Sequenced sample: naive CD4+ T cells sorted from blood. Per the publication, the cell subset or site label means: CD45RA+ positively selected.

The bases read TGTGCCAGTAAGGGACAGAACTCTGGAAACACCATATATTTT. Translation gives CASKGQNSGNTIYF. Rearrangement joined TRBV19 to TRBJ1-3, with 7 middle bases fitting TRBD1. Looking up the germline V gene (reference sequence) yields CDR1 LNHDA and CDR2 SQIVND. The CDR3 starts with the cysteine, ends with the phenylalanine, and has 14 residues. This entry keeps only the CDR3 DNA: 42 bases, framed from base 1. V trim: 7 bases; J trim: 0 bases; unmatched bases: 3.